These T cell receptor beta chains were read from a single sample in a study of breast tumors, draining lymph nodes, adjacent tissues. In TCRdb, the multiplex PCR reads were re-called with MiXCR into one record per CDR3 protein. The sample records approximately 22,000 distinct CDR3 sequences, 55% to 80% being singletons. Source material: tumor-adjacent breast tissue. Receptors originate from a female donor with breast cancer. Some clones in this sample may be carry-over from other donors' samples. Each CDR3 is given with its conserved first and last residue. D genes are given only for firm matches. Only some rows state a clone size, as once, few, many or a class for expanded clones.

.	16	TRBV10-3	TRBJ2-1	TRBD2	CAISESITSGENEQFF	TGTGCCATCAGTGAGTCTATCACTAGCGGAGAGAATGAGCAGTTCTTC
.	16	TRBV15	TRBJ1-5	.	CATSSQTSYSNQPQHF	TGTGCCACCAGCTCCCAGACCTCTTATAGCAATCAGCCCCAGCATTTT
many	19	TRBV5-6	TRBJ2-1	TRBD2	CASSLNLAGNTIFYNEQFF	TGTGCCAGCAGCTTAAACCTAGCGGGGAATACCATATTTTACAATGAGCAGTTCTTC
many	15	TRBV28	TRBJ2-1	.	CASSFGGAAYNEQFF	TGTGCCAGCAGTTTCGGTGGGGCGGCCTACAATGAGCAGTTCTTC
.	11	TRBV20-1	TRBJ2-7	.	CSARGTQEQYF	TGCAGTGCCAGGGGGACTCAAGAGCAGTACTTC
.	15	TRBV5-1	TRBJ1-2	.	CASRLEAQGGYGYTF	TGCGCCAGCAGGTTGGAGGCTCAGGGAGGGTATGGCTACACCTTC
.	14	TRBV19	TRBJ2-3	TRBD2	CASASGGGTDTQYF	TGTGCCAGTGCTAGCGGGGGGGGCACAGATACGCAGTATTTT
.	12	TRBV11-3	TRBJ2-3	.	CASSQTGRTQYF	TGTGCCAGCAGCCAAACAGGGCGGACGCAGTATTTT
many	17	TRBV11-2	TRBJ2-5	.	CASSPPGQGVGKETQYF	TGTGCCAGCAGCCCCCCTGGGCAGGGCGTGGGGAAAGAGACCCAGTACTTC
.	13	TRBV7-2	TRBJ1-4	.	CASSFATNEKLFF	TGTGCCAGCAGCTTTGCAACTAATGAAAAACTGTTTTTT
few	11	TRBV12-3/TRBV12-4	TRBJ2-7	TRBD2	CALRAGGEQYF	TGTGCACTCCGAGCGGGGGGAGAGCAGTACTTC
few	14	TRBV28	TRBJ1-1	.	CASSGSRGNTEAFF	TGTGCCAGCAGTGGTTCCAGGGGGAACACTGAAGCTTTCTTT
.	13	TRBV6-1	TRBJ2-7	TRBD2	CASSALAGVEQYF	TGTGCCAGCAGTGCACTAGCGGGGGTGGAGCAGTACTTC
.	15	TRBV9	TRBJ1-2	.	CASSVDWGDYYGYTF	TGTGCCAGCAGCGTAGACTGGGGGGACTACTATGGCTACACCTTC
.	12	TRBV29-1	TRBJ2-5	.	CSAFGIQETQYF	TGCAGCGCATTCGGGATCCAAGAGACCCAGTACTTC
.	15	TRBV7-8	TRBJ1-6	.	CASSLKVLFNSPLHF	TGTGCCAGCAGCTTAAAGGTGCTGTTTAATTCACCCCTCCACTTT
once	16	TRBV6-6	TRBJ2-3	.	CASCYSSREVTDTQYF	TGTGCCAGCTGTTACTCCTCTAGGGAGGTGACAGATACGCAGTATTTT